Sequencing of this T cell receptor beta chain was carried out in a study of cytomegalovirus exposure and HLA in healthy donors. Study-level findings and limits: There were some public TCRs occurring in many donors, but most TCR sequences were rare. With high specificity and sensitivity, the classifier reportedly diagnosed cytomegalovirus status. The authors listed some 160 TCR beta chains as cytomegalovirus-associated.

The table came from immunoSEQ multiplex PCR; TCRdb's copy has only in-frame clones and leaves some out. The profile covers a few hundred thousand clones, with about nine tenths appearing a single time and 0.65% to 0.85% taken by the ten largest. About this clone itself: What it binds is unknown.

The CDR3 consists of 16 residues. After removal of 0 bases from V and 0 bases from J, the junction contained 3 bases not matched to a gene. CDR1 and CDR2 (germline): SGHRS, YFSETQ. V and J are TRBV5-1 and TRBJ2-1; 7 bases match TRBD2. The receptor was isolated from a woman younger than 30 in good health and CMV-seronegative. Sequenced material: PBMCs. DNA of the CDR3: TGCGCCAGCAGCTTGGGGACTAGTCTCTCCTACAATGAGCAGTTCTTC. It is translated as CASSLGTSLSYNEQFF.